Sequencing of this T cell receptor (beta chain) was carried out in a study of shared T cell receptors in the human thymus. The method was immunoSEQ multiplex PCR; TCRdb's version includes in-frame clones alone and lacks a portion of them. Found here are under 850,000 clones, 85% to 90% of them singletons; the top ten hold over 0.008%. The CDR3 covers 16 residues. Unmatched junction bases numbered 9, after V lost 4 bases and J lost 5 bases. Germline V CDR1 and CDR2: LGHNA, YSLEER. This sample also appeared in a second study, on human thymus T cells. According to that study: Finnish infants who were healthy and having corrective surgery for congenital heart defects made up the donors. Thymic material originated from resections removed in the course of corrective heart surgery. What appeared biased in thymic and blood repertoires was the usage of V and J genes. A high degree of thymic repertoire overlap among unrelated individuals was reported in related research.

The TCR comes from a boy less than two years old with a congenital heart defect. This sequence joins TRBV4-3 and TRBJ1-4; 8 bases line up with TRBD1. Sample: thymocytes. The CDR3 loop is CASSRHDRGNNEKLFF. The CDR3 bases are TGCGCCAGCAGCCGGCATGACAGGGGAAACAATGAAAAACTGTTTTTT.